This T cell receptor beta chain is from a study of blood T cell repertoires in COVID-19. TCRdb's table, derived via immunoSEQ multiplex PCR, lists solely in-frame clones and lacks some. This table has about 220,000 clones, about 91% appearing once. Germline V gene data show CDR1 as MNHEY and CDR2 as SVGAGI. The CDR3 is 16 residues long. Trimming stripped 2 bases from V and 0 bases from J, with 8 bases between. This clone appeared once. The cohort comprised adults aged about 18 to 100 years residing in under 25 US areas. Participant-reported clinical history was the basis for cohort assignment. The sample consisted of PBMCs or T cells enriched from blood (not recorded which). The sequence was obtained from a woman in her twenties or thirties with acute COVID-19. The chain uses TRBV6-5 and TRBJ2-6; D is perhaps TRBD1 (5 bases). CDR3 protein: CASSYNRYSGANVLTF. DNA for the CDR3: TGTGCCAGCAGTTACAACAGGTACTCTGGGGCCAACGTCCTGACTTTC.